This T cell receptor (beta chain) was captured by sequencing in a study of tumor and adjacent non-tumor tissue in lung cancer. V was cut by 0 bases and J by 4 bases, with 9 bases left in between. This CDR3 has 14 amino acids. Per the germline V gene, CDR1 is MGHRA and CDR2 is YSYEKL. The library came from three nested PCR rounds adapted from ARM-PCR protocols. TCRdb analysed the multiplex PCR reads with MiXCR anew, one entry per CDR3 protein. There are about 76,000 distinct CDR3 sequences in the sample; less than 75% occur only once, and 10% to 15% lies in the top ten. This sample's RNA came from whole unsorted tissue.

Sample: lung tumor tissue. The V call is TRBV4-1, the J call TRBJ1-1, with D maybe TRBD1 (5 bases). This receptor was taken from a woman aged 70-85 years with non-small cell lung cancer. CDR3 nucleotides: TGCGCCAGCAGCCAAGACAGGGAGATCACTGAAGCTTTCTTT. Its protein product is CASSQDREITEAFF.